This record concerns one T cell receptor (beta chain) sequence. Its antigen remains unidentified. Using immunoSEQ multiplex PCR, the repertoire was profiled, and TCRdb retains in-frame clones only, with some absent. Here the sample spans some 170,000 clones, around 90% being singletons. The sample comes from a study of T cell responses to AZD1222 COVID-19 vaccine. The study's findings and limits: The study found Spike-specific TCR breadth and depth rose after two AZD1222 doses. None of the repertoires were sampled until the peak T cell response had passed.

CDR1 is MDHEN and CDR2 is SYDVKM in the germline V gene. With 6 bases clipped from V and 2 bases from J, the junction kept 15 bases outside the gene matches. The CDR3 runs to 18 residues. The sequencing used peripheral blood, collected 28 days after the second dose of the MenACWY control vaccine. The V gene is TRBV28, the J gene TRBJ2-1; 8 bases fit TRBD2. The receptor comes from an adult who received the MenACWY meningococcal vaccine as a control. The CDR3 nucleotides read TGTGCCAGCAGCCCTACCCCCGGGGGGGGGAAAACCTACAATGAGCAGTTCTTC. Translating it yields CASSPTPGGGKTYNEQFF.